This TCR beta chain was documented in a study of blood T cells in healthy people across ages. Study-level points and caveats: Compared with aged donors, long-lived donors showed fewer expanded clones, suggesting selection.

For this clonotype: Its antigen is unidentified.

The length of the CDR3 is 15 residues. V trimming: 0 bases; J trimming: 2 bases; junction bases outside the gene matches: 5. Germline values: CDR1 SQVTM, CDR2 ANQGSEA. Together with a sample-barcoded 5' primer, a J-beta primer mix was included in a second PCR lasting about 6 to 11 cycles. From each sample, at least 2.5 million paired-end reads containing CDR3 were obtained. Each CDR3 protein gets one entry after TCRdb re-called the 5' RACE reads with MiXCR. The top ten hold 10% to 15% of the sample, which has about 810,000 distinct CDR3 sequences, about 36% seen once. There were at least 5 micrograms of total RNA extracted from every sample.

The chain combines TRBV29-1 with TRBJ1-2; 8 bases line up with TRBD1. Material: blood. The sequence was collected from a man aged 18 to 30 in good health. The CDR3 loop reads CSVEDRTGNNYGYTF. CDR3 DNA sequence: TGCAGCGTTGAAGACCGGACAGGGAACAACTATGGCTACACCTTC.